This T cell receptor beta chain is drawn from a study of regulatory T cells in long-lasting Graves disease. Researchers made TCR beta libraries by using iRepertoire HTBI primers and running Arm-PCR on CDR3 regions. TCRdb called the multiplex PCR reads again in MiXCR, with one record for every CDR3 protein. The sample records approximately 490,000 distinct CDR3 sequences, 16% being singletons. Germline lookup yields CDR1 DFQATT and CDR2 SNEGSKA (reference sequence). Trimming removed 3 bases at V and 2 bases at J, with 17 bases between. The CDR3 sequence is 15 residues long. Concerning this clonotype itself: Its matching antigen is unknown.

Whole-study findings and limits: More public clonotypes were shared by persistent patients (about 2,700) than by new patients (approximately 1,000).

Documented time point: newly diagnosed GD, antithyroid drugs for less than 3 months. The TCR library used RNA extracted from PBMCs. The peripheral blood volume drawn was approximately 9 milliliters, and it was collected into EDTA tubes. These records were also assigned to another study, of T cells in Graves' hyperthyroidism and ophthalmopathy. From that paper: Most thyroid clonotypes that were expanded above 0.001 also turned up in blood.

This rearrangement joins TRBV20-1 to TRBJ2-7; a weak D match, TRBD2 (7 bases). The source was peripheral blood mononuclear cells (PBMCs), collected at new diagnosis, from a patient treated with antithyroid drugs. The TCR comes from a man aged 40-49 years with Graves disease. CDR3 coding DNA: TGCAGTGCTAGTGGGGGGGCGGCTAACCCCTACGAGCAGTACTTC. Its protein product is CSASGGAANPYEQYF.